This TCR beta chain was sequenced in a study of blood T cell repertoires in COVID-19. Background on the study: Material from acute and convalescent COVID-19 was sourced from the United States, Italy and Spain.

Clones were read by immunoSEQ multiplex PCR, and TCRdb kept only the in-frame ones, dropping some. Here the sample spans 300,000 to 400,000 clones, around nine tenths being singletons. Participants reported their clinical history, and cohort assignment relied on those reports. The CDR3 runs 17 residues. Trimming took 4 bases from V and 7 from J, leaving 21 bases between them. Germline V lookup: CDR1 KGHDR, CDR2 SFDVKD. The TCR originated in a woman aged 25 to 39 with acute COVID-19. The V and J genes are TRBV24-1 and TRBJ1-4, with TRBD1 as a possible D gene (6 bases). Sequenced: PBMCs or T cells enriched from blood (not recorded which). In DNA form, the CDR3 reads TGTGCCACCAGTGACTCGGGACATCGAGGAGAGAGTGAAAAACTGTTTTTT. This codes for CATSDSGHRGESEKLFF.